One and the same sample provided the 11 T cell receptor beta chains below, sequenced in a study of CD8+ T cells in alopecia areata. Documented treatment: oral pan-JAK inhibitor, 5-10 mg twice daily. After isolation, RNA underwent reverse transcription to generate cDNA as the sequencing template. Sequencing was performed with immunoSEQ multiplex PCR; in TCRdb, only in-frame clones are kept and a portion is missing. The sample contains approximately 140,000 clones, about 85% of which appear only once. This specimen consisted of CD8+ T cells sorted from blood, obtained at week 4, from a patient treated with tofacitinib. The receptors here all came from a human donor with alopecia areata.

V usage is TRBV13 and J usage is TRBJ1-6, with a weak D call TRBD1 (5 bases). The CDR3 sequence is 16 residues long. Trimming left V 5 bases short and J 0 bases short, with 11 bases between. Germline V lookup: CDR1 PRHDT, CDR2 FYEKMQ (reference sequence). The DNA of the CDR3 is TGTGCCAGCAGCGACGGGGCTAGCTCCTATAATTCACCCCTCCACTTT. Residues: CASSDGASSYNSPLHF.

V and J are TRBV4-1 and TRBJ2-3; 10 nucleotides align to TRBD2. This CDR3 contains 16 residues. The junction had 6 bases not matched to a gene; V was cut back by 3 bases and J by 3 bases. Germline V lookup: CDR1 MGHRA, CDR2 YSYEKL. The CDR3 DNA reads as TGCGCCAGCAGCCAGACCCTAGCGGGGGCAACAGATACGCAGTATTTT. Residues: CASSQTLAGATDTQYF.

This chain links TRBV27 with TRBJ1-2, with 8 bases aligning to TRBD1. The CDR3 is 17 amino acids. After removal of 5 bases from V and 0 bases from J, the junction contained 11 bases not matched to a gene. Germline CDR1 MNHEY, CDR2 SMNVEV (reference sequence). The CDR3 here is CASSPQIRDRTNYGYTF. The CDR3 DNA reads TGTGCCAGCAGTCCCCAGATTAGGGACAGGACTAACTATGGCTACACCTTC.

The chain employs TRBV7-9 and TRBJ2-7; D possibly corresponds to TRBD1 (5 bases). Germline CDR1 and CDR2: SEHNR and FQNEAQ (reference sequence). The V end lost 1 base, the J end lost 1 base, and 8 bases lay between the germline ends. This CDR3 comprises 14 residues. The CDR3 spells CASSLEQASYEQYF. CDR3 bases: TGTGCCAGCAGCTTAGAACAGGCGTCCTACGAGCAGTACTTC.

V is TRBV9 and J is TRBJ1-2; D gene ambiguous. Trimming took off 3 bases at V and 1 base at J, with 7 bases between the two ends. CDR3 length equals 13 residues. Germline assignment: CDR1 SGDLS and CDR2 YYNGEE. CDR3 nucleotides: TGTGCCAGCAGCGCCGACGGTAACTATGGCTACACCTTC. The encoded protein is CASSADGNYGYTF.

The V call is TRBV2, the J call TRBJ2-2, with D possibly being TRBD2 (5 bases). V lost 1 base to trimming and J lost 2 bases, with 17 bases between them. This CDR3 spans 18 amino acids. CDR1 is SNHLY and CDR2 is FYNNEI in the germline V gene. The CDR3 region is CASSEVFIETKNTGELFF. CDR3 nucleotides: TGTGCCAGCAGTGAAGTTTTTATCGAGACTAAAAACACCGGGGAGCTGTTTTTT.

The V gene is TRBV19, the J gene TRBJ2-2; possibly TRBD2 for D (6 bases). The V gene's germline CDR1 is LNHDA and CDR2 SQIVND (reference sequence). This CDR3 region has 14 residues. Trimming left V 5 bases short and J 4 bases short, with 11 bases between. CDR3 DNA sequence: TGTGCCAGTAGTGTGACTAGTGGCACCGGGGAGCTGTTTTTT. Translated, it gives CASSVTSGTGELFF.

The gene calls are TRBV10-3 and TRBJ1-1; no reliable D call. The CDR3 length is 16 residues. V was clipped by 3 bases and J by 3 bases, with 17 bases between them. CDR1 and CDR2 (germline): ENHRY, SYGVKD. CDR3 sequence reads: CAISDSTPPMDTEAFF. DNA of the CDR3: TGTGCCATCAGTGACTCGACACCGCCCATGGACACTGAAGCTTTCTTT.

This chain uses TRBV6-1 with TRBJ2-7; D is uncertain. V shed 7 bases and J shed 1 base, with 14 bases lying between them. This CDR3 contains 14 residues. The germline V gene encodes CDR1 MNHNS and CDR2 SASEGT. The CDR3 is CASIFTGSSYEQYF. The CDR3 DNA follows: TGTGCCAGCATTTTTACTGGGTCTTCCTACGAGCAGTACTTC.

This sequence joins TRBV9 and TRBJ1-2, with 7 bases that match TRBD1. Germline assignment: CDR1 SGDLS and CDR2 YYNGEE. V shed 4 bases, J shed 6 bases, and the junction held 12 bases outside the gene matches. There are 15 residues in the CDR3. CDR3 nucleotide sequence: TGTGCCAGCAGCCCGCTCAGACAGGGAGTCAATGGCTACACCTTC. Protein product: CASSPLRQGVNGYTF.

The chain has TRBV9 and TRBJ2-7; 8 bases match TRBD2. The CDR3 totals 16 residues. Germline V lookup: CDR1 SGDLS, CDR2 YYNGEE. The junction had 11 bases not matched to a gene; V was cut back by 4 bases and J by 2 bases. CDR3 protein: CASSPKSGTRPYEQYF. In DNA form, the CDR3 reads TGTGCCAGCAGCCCAAAATCCGGGACTAGACCCTACGAGCAGTACTTC.